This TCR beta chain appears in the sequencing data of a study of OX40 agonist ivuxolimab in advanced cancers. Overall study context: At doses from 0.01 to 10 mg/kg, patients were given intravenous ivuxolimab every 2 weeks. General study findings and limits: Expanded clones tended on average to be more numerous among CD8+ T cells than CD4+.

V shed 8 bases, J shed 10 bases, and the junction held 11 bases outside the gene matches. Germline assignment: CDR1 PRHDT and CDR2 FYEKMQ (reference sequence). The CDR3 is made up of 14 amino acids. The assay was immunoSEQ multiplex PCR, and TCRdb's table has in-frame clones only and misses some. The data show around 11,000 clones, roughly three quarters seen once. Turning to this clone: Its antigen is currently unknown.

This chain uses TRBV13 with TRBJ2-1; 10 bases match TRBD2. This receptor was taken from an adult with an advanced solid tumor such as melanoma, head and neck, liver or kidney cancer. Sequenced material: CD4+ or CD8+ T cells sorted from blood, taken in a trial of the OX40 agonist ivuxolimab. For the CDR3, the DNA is TGTGCCAGCTCAGGAGTAGCGGGAGGCCTAGAGCAGTTCTTC. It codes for CASSGVAGGLEQFF.